This T cell receptor (beta chain) was documented in a study of cytomegalovirus exposure and HLA in healthy donors. Study details: Sequencing of about 179 million T cells in an earlier analysis found 100 million or so unique TCR beta sequences. Broader study findings: Upon later analysis, TCR association rates were observed to vary by HLA locus, being highest for DRB1 and lowest for HLA-C. A list of approximately 160 TCR beta chains associated with cytomegalovirus was given.

The CDR3 contains 16 residues. Germline V gene lookup returns CDR1 SGHTA and CDR2 FQGTGA. V trimming: 3 bases; J trimming: 6 bases; junction bases outside the gene matches: 9. With 60 Vbeta and 13 Jbeta primers, the PCR was carried out. TCRdb's copy holds only in-frame clones and misses some; the assay was immunoSEQ multiplex PCR. The sample includes about 190,000 clones, about 85% of them seen just once. As for this clone: Its antigen is currently unknown.

Each of the donors was a healthy bone marrow donor. The chain couples TRBV7-3 to TRBJ2-2; 8 bases map to TRBD2. The sequence was obtained from a man between 45 and 60 years old in good health and CMV-seronegative. The sample taken for sequencing was PBMCs. CDR3: CASSFRGGYDAGELFF. DNA of the CDR3: TGTGCCAGCAGCTTTCGGGGGGGTTACGACGCCGGGGAGCTGTTTTTT.